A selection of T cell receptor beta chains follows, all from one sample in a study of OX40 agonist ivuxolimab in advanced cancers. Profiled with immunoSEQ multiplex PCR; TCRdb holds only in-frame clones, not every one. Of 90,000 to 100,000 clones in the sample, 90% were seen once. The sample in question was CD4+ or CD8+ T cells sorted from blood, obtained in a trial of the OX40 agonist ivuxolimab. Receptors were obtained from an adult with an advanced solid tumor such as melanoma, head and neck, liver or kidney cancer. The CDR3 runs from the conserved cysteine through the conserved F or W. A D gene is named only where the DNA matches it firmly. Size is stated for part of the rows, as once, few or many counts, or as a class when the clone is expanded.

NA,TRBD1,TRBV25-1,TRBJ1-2,CASSLNETGSGYTF,TGTGCCAGCAGCCTAAATGAGACAGGGAGTGGCTACACCTTC
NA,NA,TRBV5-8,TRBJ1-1,CASSLETGMNTEAFF,TGTGCCAGCAGCTTGGAAACTGGCATGAACACTGAAGCTTTCTTT
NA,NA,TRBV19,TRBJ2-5,CASSIDPFGQETQYF,TGTGCCAGTAGTATTGACCCTTTCGGCCAAGAGACCCAGTACTTC
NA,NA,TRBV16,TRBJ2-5,CASSQSSGVTQYF,TGTGCCAGCAGCCAATCCAGTGGAGTGACCCAGTACTTC
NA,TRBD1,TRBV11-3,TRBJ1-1,CASSIGQGNTEAFF,TGTGCCAGCAGCATTGGACAGGGGAACACTGAAGCTTTCTTT
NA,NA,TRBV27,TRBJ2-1,CASSRRNEQFF,TGTGCCAGCAGTAGGCGAAATGAGCAGTTCTTC
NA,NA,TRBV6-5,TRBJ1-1,CASSYRVPNTEAFF,TGTGCCAGCAGTTACAGGGTTCCGAACACTGAAGCTTTCTTT
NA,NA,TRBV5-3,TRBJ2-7,CARSPRPAAKSYEQYF,TGTGCCAGAAGCCCTCGGCCGGCGGCGAAAAGCTACGAGCAGTACTTC
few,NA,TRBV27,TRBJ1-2,CASRQTGNYGYTF,TGTGCCAGCAGACAAACAGGGAACTATGGCTACACCTTC
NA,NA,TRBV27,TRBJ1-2,CASSPYGADGYTF,TGTGCCAGCTCCCCCTATGGGGCGGATGGCTACACCTTC
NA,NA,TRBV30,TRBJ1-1,CACHRSTMNTEAFF,TGTGCCTGCCATCGGAGTACGATGAACACTGAAGCTTTCTTT
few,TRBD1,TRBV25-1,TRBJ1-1,CASSPIDRGVNTEAFF,TGTGCCAGCAGTCCAATAGACAGGGGGGTGAACACTGAAGCTTTCTTT
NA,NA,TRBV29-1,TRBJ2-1,CSVERNNEQFF,TGCAGCGTTGAACGCAACAATGAGCAGTTCTTC
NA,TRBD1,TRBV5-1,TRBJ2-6,CASCTLRQGRTSGANVLTF,TGCGCCAGCTGCACCCTCCGACAGGGGAGGACCTCTGGGGCCAACGTCCTGACTTTC
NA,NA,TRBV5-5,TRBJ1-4,CASIKYPGNEKLFF,TGTGCCAGCATCAAGTACCCGGGAAATGAAAAACTGTTTTTT
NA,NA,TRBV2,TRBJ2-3,CASGVVTDTQYF,TGTGCCAGCGGGGTAGTAACGGATACGCAGTATTTT
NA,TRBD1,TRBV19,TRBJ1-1,CASSSGQGAEAFF,TGTGCCAGTAGTTCTGGACAGGGGGCTGAAGCTTTCTTT
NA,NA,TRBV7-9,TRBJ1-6,CASSLSGGTSQGSPLHF,TGTGCCAGCAGCCTCAGCGGGGGTACGTCGCAAGGGTCACCCCTCCACTTT
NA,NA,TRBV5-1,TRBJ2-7,CASSSPGYEQYF,TGCGCCAGCAGCTCGCCCGGTTACGAGCAGTACTTC
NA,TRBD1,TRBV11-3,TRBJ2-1,CASSPQGWTGQNEQFF,TGTGCCAGCAGCCCCCAAGGGTGGACAGGGCAAAATGAGCAGTTCTTC
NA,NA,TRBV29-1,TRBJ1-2,CSVGAGYGYTF,TGCAGCGTTGGGGCGGGATATGGCTACACCTTC
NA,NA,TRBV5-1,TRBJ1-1,CASSRDGKNTEAFF,TGCGCCAGCAGCAGGGACGGCAAGAACACTGAAGCTTTCTTT
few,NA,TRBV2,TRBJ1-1,CASSGWGRNTEAFF,TGTGCCAGCAGTGGTTGGGGTCGCAACACTGAAGCTTTCTTT
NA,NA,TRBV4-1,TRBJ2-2,CASSQTLGRNTGELFF,TGCGCCAGCAGCCAAACCCTGGGGCGAAACACCGGGGAGCTGTTTTTT
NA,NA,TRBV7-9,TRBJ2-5,CASSLGGVIDSQETQYF,TGTGCCAGCAGCTTAGGAGGGGTGATCGACTCCCAAGAGACCCAGTACTTC
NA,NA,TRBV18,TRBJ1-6,CASSALGGRNSPLHF,TGTGCCAGCTCAGCCCTCGGGGGGCGTAATTCACCCCTCCACTTT
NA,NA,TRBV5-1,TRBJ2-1,CASSRTANSYNEQFF,TGCGCCAGCAGCAGGACAGCGAACTCTTACAATGAGCAGTTCTTC
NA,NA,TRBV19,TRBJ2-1,CATHGGRESYNEQFF,TGTGCCACCCATGGGGGGCGGGAGTCCTACAATGAGCAGTTCTTC